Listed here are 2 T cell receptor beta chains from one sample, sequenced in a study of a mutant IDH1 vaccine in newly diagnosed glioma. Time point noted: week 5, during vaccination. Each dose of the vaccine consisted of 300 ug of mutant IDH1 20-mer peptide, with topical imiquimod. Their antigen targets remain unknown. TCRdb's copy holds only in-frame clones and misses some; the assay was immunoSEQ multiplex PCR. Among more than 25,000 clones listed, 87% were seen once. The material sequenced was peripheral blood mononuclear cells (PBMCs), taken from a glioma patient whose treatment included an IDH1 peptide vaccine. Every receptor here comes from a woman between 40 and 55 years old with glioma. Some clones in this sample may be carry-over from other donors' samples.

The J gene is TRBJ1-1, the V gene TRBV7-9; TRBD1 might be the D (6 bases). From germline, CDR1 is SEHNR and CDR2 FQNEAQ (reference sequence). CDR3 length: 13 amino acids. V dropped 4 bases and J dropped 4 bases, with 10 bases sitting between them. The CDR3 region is CASSYVGATEAFF. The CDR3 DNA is TGTGCCAGCAGCTACGTGGGGGCCACTGAAGCTTTCTTT.

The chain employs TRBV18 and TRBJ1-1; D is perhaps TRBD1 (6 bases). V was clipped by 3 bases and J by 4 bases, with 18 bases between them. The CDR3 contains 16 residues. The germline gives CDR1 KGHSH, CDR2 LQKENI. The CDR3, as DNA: TGTGCCAGCTCACCGAATGGCAGGGGTCGGGGCACTGAAGCTTTCTTT. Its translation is CASSPNGRGRGTEAFF.